This T cell receptor (beta chain) is from a study of molecular identifiers for immune sequencing clone quantification (dated by TCRdb to the late 2010s). Some background on the complete study: For a replicate experiment, the RNA from either about 20,000 or 100,000 naive CD8 T cells was divided into five aliquots, and four of those aliquots went on to sequencing. CD8 T cells were used in a methods study to benchmark molecular-identifier clustering-based TCR repertoire sequencing (MIDCIRS) and TCR RNA copy counting. Here is what the overall study found, with its caveats: Without barcode sub-clustering, chimeric consensus sequences inflated TCR diversity; chimeras reached as high as 47%. Modeling indicated approximately 2.7 TCR RNA copies recovered per cell, compared with around 10 by digital PCR, which implies a capture efficiency of 25% to 35%. A single cell's worth of spiked-in Jurkat TCR RNA was reported detectable even among about 1.1 million naive CD8 T cells. The naive libraries included spiked-in Jurkat TCR RNA (about ten copies' worth), and this Jurkat TCR RNA is not part of the donor repertoire. In CMV-specific effector cells, over 97% of molecules were held by clones above 20 RNA copies, whereas under 1% of molecules were held by such clones in naive cells. The sizes of highly expanded clones could end up underestimated when identical TCR molecules share a barcode.

Compared with germline, V lacks 0 bases and J lacks 6 bases; bases without a gene match: 5. CDR1 and CDR2, per the germline V gene, are SGHTA and FQGNSA. The CDR3 contains 15 residues, cysteine and phenylalanine counted. Only CDR3 DNA remains: 45 bases, in frame from the first base. Libraries were prepared through PCR. Sequenced on an Illumina HiSeq 4000. Bulk TCR libraries were made following a previously described method, with the TCR primers given in Table S5. Total RNA was purified with the Qiagen AllPrep DNA/RNA kit. Reads from multiple sequencing runs of the same library were pooled before analysis. The authors processed their data as follows. Only reads with exact TCR constant sequence were kept, trimmed to 150 nt, and grouped by their 12-nt molecular barcodes. Reads within each barcode group were sub-clustered using a 15% Levenshtein threshold, and quality-weighted consensus sequences were constructed for each RNA molecule. Non-functional sequences were discarded, and so were lower-count sequences lying one edit away from another sequence. Based on fitting two negative binomial distributions, any barcode sub-cluster with under 20% of the maximum read count was discarded. TCRdb itself trimmed the public reads at Q25 with fastp, ran MiXCR and retained productive beta chains. Here each entry gathers all rows of one CDR3 protein and keeps the most common genes and DNA. TCRdb, rather than the study authors, made the V and J calls. The sample data list 550,000 to 750,000 distinct CDR3 sequences, and about 20% of these were observed just once. The ten largest clonotypes hold roughly 0.9% of the sample.

This clonotype appeared many times. It has no known antigen specificity. No base qualities exist here, and no much larger clone lies one base off it. Libraries of naive CD8 T cells were generated from roughly 21,000 to 960,000 sorted cells, with 10%, 30% or 50% of the purified RNA used. On a BD FACSAria II, naive CD8 T cells were FACS-sorted as CD8+CD4-CCR7+CD45RA+ and collected into RLT Plus buffer. Detection sensitivity was tested by spiking Jurkat RNA equal to some 10 TCR copies' worth into samples containing roughly 19,000-1,000,000 naive CD8 T cells. CD8 T cells were enriched with RosetteSep CD8+ T Cell Enrichment Cocktail and Ficoll-Paque, followed by ACK red cell lysis.

This clonotype originated in a human donor in good health. Some libraries in this study had Jurkat cell RNA spiked in. The sequenced material came from naive CD8+ T cells from blood, with Jurkat cell RNA spiked in. The sample's cell subset or site label, decoded: FACS-sorted CD8+CD4-CCR7+CD45RA+ naive T cells. The chain couples TRBV7-2 to TRBJ2-1; 7 central bases correspond to TRBD2. The DNA sequence is as follows: TGTGCCAGCAGCTTAGCGCGAGGCGGGGGCAATGAGCAGTTCTTC. Translated, this gives CASSLARGGGNEQFF.